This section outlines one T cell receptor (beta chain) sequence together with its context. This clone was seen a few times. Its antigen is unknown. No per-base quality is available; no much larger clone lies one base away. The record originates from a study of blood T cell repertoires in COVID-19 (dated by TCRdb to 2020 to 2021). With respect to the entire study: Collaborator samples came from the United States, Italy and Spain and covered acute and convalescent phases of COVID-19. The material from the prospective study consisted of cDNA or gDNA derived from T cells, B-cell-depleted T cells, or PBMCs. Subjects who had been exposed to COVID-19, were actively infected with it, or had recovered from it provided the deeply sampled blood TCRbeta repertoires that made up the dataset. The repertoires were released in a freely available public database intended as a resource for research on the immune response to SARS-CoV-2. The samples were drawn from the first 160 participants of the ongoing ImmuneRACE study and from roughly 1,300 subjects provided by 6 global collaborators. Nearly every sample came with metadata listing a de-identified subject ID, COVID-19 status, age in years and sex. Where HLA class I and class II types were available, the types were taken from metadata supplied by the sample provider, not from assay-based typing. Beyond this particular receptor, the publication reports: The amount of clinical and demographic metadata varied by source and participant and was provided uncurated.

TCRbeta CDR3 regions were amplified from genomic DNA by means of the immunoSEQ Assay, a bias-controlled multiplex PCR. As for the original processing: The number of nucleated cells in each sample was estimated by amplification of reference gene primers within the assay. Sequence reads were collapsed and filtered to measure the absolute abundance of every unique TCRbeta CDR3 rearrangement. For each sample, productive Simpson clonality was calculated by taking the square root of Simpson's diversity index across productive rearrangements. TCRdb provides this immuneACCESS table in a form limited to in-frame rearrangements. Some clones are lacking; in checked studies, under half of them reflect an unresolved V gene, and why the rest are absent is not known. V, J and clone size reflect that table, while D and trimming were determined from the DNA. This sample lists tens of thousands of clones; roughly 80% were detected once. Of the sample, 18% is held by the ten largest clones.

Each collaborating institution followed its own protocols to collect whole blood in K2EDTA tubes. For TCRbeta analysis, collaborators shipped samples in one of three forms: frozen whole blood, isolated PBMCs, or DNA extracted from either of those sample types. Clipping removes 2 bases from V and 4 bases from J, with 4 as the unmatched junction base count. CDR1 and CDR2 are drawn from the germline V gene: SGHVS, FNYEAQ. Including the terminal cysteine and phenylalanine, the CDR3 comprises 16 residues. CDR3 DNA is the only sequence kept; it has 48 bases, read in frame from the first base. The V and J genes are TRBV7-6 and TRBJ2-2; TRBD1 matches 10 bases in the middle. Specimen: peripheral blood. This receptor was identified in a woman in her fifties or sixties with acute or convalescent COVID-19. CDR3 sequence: CASSLLTGGVTGELFF. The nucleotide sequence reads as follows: TGTGCCAGCAGCTTATTGACAGGGGGCGTCACCGGGGAGCTGTTTTTT.